Presented here are 26 T cell receptor beta chains from one specimen sequenced in a study of molecular identifiers for immune sequencing clone quantification. TCRdb passed the PCR reads through MiXCR, listing each CDR3 protein once. The sample holds approximately 500,000 distinct CDR3 sequences, about 25% seen once. The sample taken for sequencing was naive CD8+ T cells from blood, with Jurkat cell RNA spiked in. Subset specified: FACS-sorted CD8+CD4-CCR7+CD45RA+ naive T cells. These receptors originate from a human donor in good health. Some libraries in this study had Jurkat cell RNA spiked in.

CDR3 in amino acids: CAWSSPLAGGYEQYF. CDR3 sequence (DNA): TGTGCCTGGAGTTCCCCCCTAGCGGGGGGATACGAGCAGTACTTC. The chain links TRBV30 to TRBJ2-7, with 11 bases matching TRBD2. The germline CDR1 and CDR2 sequences are GTSNPN and SVGIG (reference sequence). The CDR3 covers 15 residues. Losses at the gene ends were 2 bases for V and 4 bases for J; bases not matched to a gene: 7.

This clonotype was counted between two and nine times. The chain is built from TRBV19 and TRBJ2-7, with D tentatively TRBD1 (7 bases). The CDR3 is 15 amino acids. Per germline, CDR1 LNHDA and CDR2 SQIVND (reference sequence). V was pared by 6 bases and J by 2 bases, with 17 bases between. As DNA, the CDR3 is TGTGCCAGTAGCCCCGGGGGACAGCCGCCCTACGAGCAGTACTTC. Protein: CASSPGGQPPYEQYF.

Turning to this clonotype: This may arise from a read error, as a much more abundant clone is one base away. The rearrangement uses TRBV2 and TRBJ1-1; no clear D gene. V lost 6 bases, J lost 1 base, and 18 bases lay in between. Germline V gene lookup returns CDR1 SNHLY and CDR2 FYNNEI. The CDR3 is made up of 16 amino acids. CDR3 sequence reads: CASSPIPEEPNTEAFF. The CDR3 bases are TGTGCCAGCAGCCCTATACCCGAAGAACCGAACACTGAAGCTTTCTTT. The full variable domain, its missing parts supplied by reference TRBV2 and TRBJ1-1, is EPEVTQTPSHQVTQMGQEVILRCVPISNHLYFYWYRQILGQKVEFLVSFYNNEISEKSEIFDDQFSVERPDGSNFTLKIRSTKLEDSAMYFCASSPIPEEPNTEAFFGQGTRLTVV.

As to this clonotype: A junction boundary mismatches the germline segment, possibly from a read error. The chain employs TRBV4-1 and TRBJ1-2, with D unclear. This CDR3 has 16 residues. CDR1 and CDR2 from the germline V gene are MGHRA and YSYEKL. CDR3 amino acids: CARSQAENREYYGYPF. CDR3 coding DNA: TGCGCCCGCAGCCAAGCAGAGAACCGCGAGTACTATGGCTACCCCTTC.

The table lists this clonotype with many counts. The CDR3 DNA is TGTGCCAGCAGCCCGATGACAGGGCTGAACACTGAAGCTTTCTTT. Amino acids: CASSPMTGLNTEAFF. The chain employs TRBV5-8 and TRBJ1-1; 7 positions match TRBD1. After removal of 4 bases from V and 0 bases from J, the junction contained 6 bases not matched to a gene. The CDR3 is 15 amino acids. The germline V gene has CDR1 SGHTS and CDR2 YDEGEE.

This chain joins TRBV6-5 and TRBJ1-5; 9 bases are a match to TRBD1. The V gene's germline CDR1 is MNHEY and CDR2 SVGAGI. Germline trimming cut 6 bases from V and 2 bases from J; bases unmatched to any gene: 2. The length of the CDR3 is 14 residues. Here the CDR3 DNA reads TGTGCCAGCAGAAGACAGGGGGGCAATCAGCCCCAGCATTTT. Translated: CASRRQGGNQPQHF.

In this sample, this clonotype turned up a few times. The chain couples TRBV27 to TRBJ1-4; D is ambiguous. This CDR3 has 18 amino acids. V lost 4 bases and J lost 0, with 18 bases in between. The germline CDR1 and CDR2 sequences are MNHEY and SMNVEV (reference sequence). Here the CDR3 reads CASSSISPLGATNEKLFF. CDR3 DNA sequence: TGTGCCAGCAGTTCTATATCCCCTCTGGGAGCAACTAATGAAAAACTGTTTTTT.

The chain combines TRBV19 with TRBJ2-7, with a possible D match to TRBD1 (6 bases). CDR1 and CDR2 (germline): LNHDA, SQIVND (reference sequence). The CDR3 covers 13 residues. V shed 2 bases and J shed 3 bases, with 8 bases lying between them. The CDR3 sequence: CASSISGDYEQYF. CDR3 coding DNA: TGTGCCAGTAGTATATCAGGGGACTACGAGCAGTACTTC.

The chain links TRBV13 to TRBJ1-5, with D perhaps TRBD1 (5 bases). The germline CDR1 and CDR2 sequences are PRHDT and FYEKMQ (reference sequence). Trimming removed 0 bases from V and 4 bases from J, with 10 bases in between. CDR3 size: 15 residues. DNA of the CDR3: TGTGCCAGCAGCTTAGGAGAGGGGAGGAATCAGCCCCAGCATTTT. Translating it yields CASSLGEGRNQPQHF.

This clonotype has a count of ten or more. The V gene is TRBV4-3, the J gene TRBJ2-7; D is possibly TRBD1 (6 bases). CDR1 is LGHNA, CDR2 YSLEER, per germline. V lost 4 bases to trimming and J lost 6 bases, with 16 bases between them. The CDR3 runs to 14 residues. CDR3 DNA: TGCGCCAGCAGCCTATCGACAGGCCTGGGCGAGCAGTACTTC. Residues: CASSLSTGLGEQYF.

With regard to this clonotype: Just one base apart from a much larger clone, this may be a read error. The chain uses TRBV4-3 and TRBJ1-1; weak D call: TRBD1 (6 bases). Trimming pared 11 bases from V and 1 base from J, leaving 14 bases between. CDR1 and CDR2 (germline): LGHNA, YSLEER. CDR3 size: 13 residues. CDR3 residues: CARTLTGNTEAFF. DNA for the CDR3: TGCGCCCGCACCCTGACAGGGAACACTGAAGCTTTCTTT.

This clonotype was seen a handful of times. The CDR3 coding sequence is TGTGCCAGCAGCCAAGAGGGGGTACTGAACACTGAAGCTTTCTTT. Translated, it gives CASSQEGVLNTEAFF. The V and J genes are TRBV4-2 and TRBJ1-1; possible D gene TRBD1, 5 bases. Trimming cost V 0 bases and J 0 bases, with 8 bases left between them. This CDR3 comprises 15 residues. The germline V gene has CDR1 LGHNA and CDR2 YNFKEQ.

The V and J genes are TRBV6-6 and TRBJ1-2; 9 bases line up with TRBD1. This CDR3 has 17 amino acids. V lost 0 bases, J lost 0 bases, and 5 bases stayed unmatched. The germline V gene encodes CDR1 MNHNY and CDR2 SVGAGI (reference sequence). This CDR3 is CASSYSGTGRSNYGYTF. CDR3 nucleotide sequence: TGTGCCAGCAGTTACTCCGGGACAGGGCGGTCTAACTATGGCTACACCTTC.

For this clonotype: With a much larger clone just one base away, this may be a read error. The genes are TRBV7-8 and TRBJ2-5; D possibly corresponds to TRBD1 (6 bases). Trimming removed 4 bases at V and 0 bases at J, with 12 bases between. Germline assignment: CDR1 SGHVS and CDR2 FQNEAQ. The CDR3 runs 15 residues. CDR3 protein: CASSCRGKYQETQYF. The CDR3 nucleotides read TGTGCCAGCAGCTGCAGGGGAAAGTACCAAGAGACCCAGTACTTC.

The rearrangement uses TRBV7-9 and TRBJ2-2; 9 bases line up with TRBD2. The ends lost 3 bases at V and 6 bases at J; junction bases unmatched: 8. CDR1 and CDR2 (germline): SEHNR, FQNEAQ (reference sequence). The CDR3 is made up of 16 amino acids. CDR3 loop: CASSFNQAGGSGELFF. CDR3 nucleotides: TGTGCCAGCAGCTTTAATCAAGCGGGGGGATCCGGGGAGCTGTTTTTT. Variable domain in full (rest from reference TRBV7-9 and TRBJ2-2): DTGVSQNPRHKITKRGQNVTFRCDPISEHNRLYWYRQTLGQGPEFLTYFQNEAQLEKSRLLSDRFSAERPKGSFSTLEIQRTEQGDSAMYLCASSFNQAGGSGELFFGEGSRLTVL.

Regarding this clonotype: Given a much more abundant clone one base away, this may be a read error. No conserved phenylalanine or tryptophan is present at the end of the CDR3, so a read error is the likely explanation. The chain carries TRBV29-1 and TRBJ2-2, with a tentative D call TRBD1 (5 bases). The CDR3 length is 12 residues. V lost 5 bases and J lost 7, with 11 bases in between. Germline lookup yields CDR1 SQVTM and CDR2 ANQGSEA. CDR3 sequence: CSVLGDVGELFV. The DNA for the CDR3 is TGCAGCGTTTTAGGGGATGTCGGGGAGCTGTTTGTT.

Concerning this clonotype: At one of its ends the junction is not consistent with the germline gene, which may arise from a read error. The chain recombines TRBV30 with TRBJ2-1; 8 positions match TRBD2. CDR1 is GTSNPN and CDR2 is SVGIG in the germline V gene (reference sequence). The CDR3 runs 15 residues. The CDR3 bases are TGTGCCTGGAGTTTAACTAGCGGAGGATACAATGAGCAGCTCTTC. This translates into CAWSLTSGGYNEQLF.

A few counts support this clonotype. This chain connects TRBV23-1 to TRBJ2-5; D could derive from TRBD1 or TRBD2 (6 bases each). TRBV23-1 is an ORF; its function is uncertain. The V end lost 7 bases, the J end lost 4 bases, and 19 bases lay between the germline ends. This CDR3 is built from 15 residues. The CDR3 nucleotides read TGCGCCAGCATTGCATATGAAGGGGGGCGAGAGACCCAGTACTTC. It translates to CASIAYEGGRETQYF.

This clonotype was seen a few times. One end of the junction fails to match germline, which may point to a read error. The rearrangement links TRBV5-6 to TRBJ2-5; TRBD1 aligns across 8 bases. The CDR3 length is 14 residues. Germline values: CDR1 SGHDT, CDR2 YYEEEE. CDR3 amino acids: CASSWDRTKEAQYF. The CDR3 DNA sequence: TGTGCCAGTTCCTGGGACAGGACAAAAGAGGCCCAGTACTTC.

In its sample, this clonotype was seen a few times. This chain connects TRBV30 to TRBJ2-7; D possibly corresponds to TRBD2 (5 bases). Per germline, CDR1 GTSNPN and CDR2 SVGIG (reference sequence). V was trimmed by 8 bases and J by 3 bases, leaving 17 bases between them. The CDR3 loop spans 13 amino acids. The CDR3 is CAQRTRGIYEQYF. Here the CDR3 DNA reads TGTGCCCAACGAACTAGAGGAATCTACGAGCAGTACTTC.

Only a few counts were recorded for this clonotype. The rearrangement links TRBV3-1 to TRBJ2-7; the D gene is possibly TRBD2 (5 bases). Germline V gives CDR1 LGHDT, CDR2 YNNKEL (reference sequence). This CDR3 has 16 residues. V was clipped by 0 bases and J by 0 bases, with 12 bases between them. The CDR3 DNA reads TGTGCCAGCAGCCAAGATGGTCCGGGGTACTCCTACGAGCAGTACTTC. It codes for CASSQDGPGYSYEQYF.

This clonotype was counted at least ten times. This sequence joins TRBV4-3 and TRBJ2-7; TRBD1 agrees at 11 bases. CDR3 size: 15 residues. V trimming: 2 bases; J trimming: 6 bases; junction bases outside the gene matches: 6. Germline CDR1 reads LGHNA; CDR2 reads YSLEER. CDR3 residues: CASSQRTGGPSEQYF. CDR3 coding DNA: TGCGCCAGCAGCCAAAGGACAGGGGGCCCGAGCGAGCAGTACTTC.

The chain combines TRBV20-1 with TRBJ2-2; TRBD2 agrees at 9 bases. Germline V CDR1 and CDR2: DFQATT, SNEGSKA (reference sequence). The length of the CDR3 is 17 residues. V lost 5 bases, J lost 0 bases, and 10 bases stayed unmatched. The CDR3 DNA reads as TGCAGTGCTCCCGGACTAGCGAGAGGTTCGAACACCGGGGAGCTGTTTTTT. Translated: CSAPGLARGSNTGELFF.

This clonotype was picked up many times. This chain uses TRBV24-1 with TRBJ2-3; D possibly corresponds to TRBD1 (6 bases). The germline V gene has CDR1 KGHDR and CDR2 SFDVKD. The CDR3 has 15 amino acids. V was trimmed by 1 base and J by 4 bases, leaving 11 bases between them. The CDR3 sequence: CATSDFRGGADTQYF. The CDR3 region has the DNA TGTGCCACCAGTGATTTCAGGGGCGGCGCAGATACGCAGTATTTT.

The rearrangement links TRBV27 to TRBJ2-5; 11 nucleotides align to TRBD2. J gave up 5 bases and V 6 bases, and 11 bases lay outside the gene matches. The germline V gene encodes CDR1 MNHEY and CDR2 SMNVEV (reference sequence). The CDR3 runs to 16 residues. The CDR3 DNA sequence: TGTGCCAGCAGCCCAATAGCGGGAGGGCCGGATGAGACCCAGTACTTC. Translated, it gives CASSPIAGGPDETQYF.

With regard to this clonotype: A single base separates this from a much larger clone, so it may be a read error. This chain connects TRBV6-6 to TRBJ2-7; 9 nucleotides align to TRBD1. Germline lookup yields CDR1 MNHNY and CDR2 SVGAGI (reference sequence). Unmatched junction bases numbered 5, after V lost 1 base and J lost 4 bases. The CDR3 spans 15 residues. CDR3 protein: CASSYWDRVEYEQYF. CDR3 DNA sequence: TGTGCCAGCAGTTACTGGGACAGGGTGGAGTACGAGCAGTACTTC.